Listed below are T cell receptor beta chains from one sample, sequenced in a study of T cell repertoires in aging, cancer and after chemotherapy. One entry per CDR3 protein, called by TCRdb with MiXCR from the multiplex PCR reads. There are thousands of distinct CDR3 sequences in the sample; around 22% occur only once, and 2% to 3% lies in the top ten. Material for sequencing was blood. These receptors originate from a human donor in good health. CDR3s include the opening cysteine and the closing phenylalanine or tryptophan. D genes are given only for firm matches. The size entry is marked missing in some rows and otherwise reads once, few, many or a size class.

>TRBV15|17|.|TRBJ1-1|medium-sized
CATSKGRTLDMNTEAFF
TGTGCCACCAGCAAGGGGCGGACATTAGATATGAACACTGAAGCTTTCTTT
>TRBV7-2|16|TRBD1|TRBJ1-2|.
CASSFRDRRINYGYTF
TGTGCCAGCAGCTTCCGGGACAGACGCATCAACTATGGCTACACCTTC
>TRBV5-4|16|TRBD2|TRBJ2-2|.
CASSSPGLGRTGELFF
TGTGCCAGCAGCTCACCGGGACTAGGCAGAACCGGGGAGCTGTTTTTT
>TRBV5-4|13|.|TRBJ2-7|.
CASSTGEKNEQYF
TGTGCCAGCAGCACCGGGGAGAAAAACGAGCAGTACTTC
>TRBV5-4|13|.|TRBJ2-5|few
CASSLVGQETQYF
TGTGCCAGCAGCTTGGTTGGGCAAGAGACCCAGTACTTC
>TRBV4-3|16|TRBD2|TRBJ2-1|.
CASSQDSGGRVNEQFF
TGCGCCAGCAGCCAAGATTCGGGGGGGCGGGTCAATGAGCAGTTCTTC
>TRBV5-5|14|TRBD1|TRBJ2-1|.
CASSLMRDRNEQFF
TGTGCCAGCAGCTTAATGAGGGACAGGAATGAGCAGTTCTTC
>TRBV7-6|16|.|TRBJ1-4|medium-sized
CASSSNKGVTNEKLFF
TGTGCCAGCAGCTCCAATAAGGGAGTGACTAATGAAAAACTGTTTTTT
>TRBV19|15|.|TRBJ1-1|.
CASSIVVSGSTEAFF
TGTGCCAGTAGTATAGTGGTGTCTGGATCCACTGAAGCTTTCTTT
>TRBV5-1|15|.|TRBJ2-3|.
CASSFRDVGTDTQYF
TGCGCCAGCAGCTTCCGGGACGTTGGCACAGATACGCAGTATTTT
>TRBV6-5|14|TRBD1|TRBJ2-7|few
CASSYLGTVNEQYF
TGTGCCAGCAGTTACCTTGGGACAGTCAACGAGCAGTACTTC